The 2 T cell receptor beta chains reported below all come from one sample, sequenced in a study of Ad26.COV2.S vaccination and SARS-CoV-2 variants. This sample's treatment: about 20 received Ad26.COV2.S at low or high dose, single or two shots; about 5 received placebo; per-sample allocation not given. At day 63 after the first vaccine or placebo injection, samples were drawn. The assay was immunoSEQ multiplex PCR, and TCRdb's table has in-frame clones only and misses some. The sample lists 300,000 to 350,000 clones; almost 90% were seen once. The source was peripheral blood, collected in a trial of Ad26.COV2.S vaccine versus placebo. These receptors were collected from a person between 18 and 65 years old who received the Ad26.COV2.S COVID-19 vaccine or a placebo.

J is TRBJ1-4 and V is TRBV28; TRBD1 is a possible D gene (5 bases). Trimming took 6 bases from V and 1 from J, leaving 15 bases between them. The germline V gene encodes CDR1 MDHEN and CDR2 SYDVKM. CDR3 length: 16 amino acids. The CDR3 region has the DNA TGTGCCAGCAGCCCTTACGCGGGGGTAACTAATGAAAAACTGTTTTTT. This gives the protein CASSPYAGVTNEKLFF.

This rearrangement joins TRBV7-2 to TRBJ2-2, with D hard to call. The germline V gene has CDR1 SGHTA and CDR2 FQGNSA. The CDR3 covers 14 residues. V was pared by 5 bases and J by 1 base, with 8 bases between. CDR3 region: CASSPLVNTGELFF. CDR3 bases: TGTGCCAGCAGCCCACTTGTGAACACCGGGGAGCTGTTTTTT.